Below, 20 T cell receptor beta chains from the same sample are listed, as sequenced in a study of T cell changes during pregnancy in multiple sclerosis. Here immunoSEQ multiplex PCR was the method, and the copy in TCRdb shows in-frame clones only, minus some. This table has tens of thousands of clones, approximately 92% appearing once. The sequencing used peripheral blood, collected after pregnancy. These receptors all come from a female donor with multiple sclerosis, enrolled in a pregnancy study.

The chain has TRBV27 and TRBJ2-3, with D tentatively TRBD2 (6 bases). The germline V and J ends were trimmed by 2 bases and 2 bases, with 11 bases remaining between them. This CDR3 comprises 15 residues. CDR1 MNHEY and CDR2 SMNVEV come from the germline V gene (reference sequence). In DNA, the CDR3 is TGTGCCAGCAGTTTAGTAGGACTACTCACAGATACGCAGTATTTT. It translates to CASSLVGLLTDTQYF.

This clone was counted a single time. The J gene is TRBJ1-5, the V gene TRBV30; a possible D gene is TRBD1 (5 bases). The CDR3 runs 12 residues. Germline CDR1 GTSNPN, CDR2 SVGIG (reference sequence). The V and J ends lost 2 bases and 7 bases respectively, with 9 bases between them. CDR3 sequence (DNA): TGTGCCTGGAGTCGGGGGGGGCAGCCCCAGCATTTT. It is translated as CAWSRGGQPQHF.

The chain combines TRBV19 with TRBJ2-7, with D possibly matching TRBD2 (5 bases). Germline V gene sequence: CDR1 LNHDA, CDR2 SQIVND (reference sequence). V lost 3 bases and J lost 2, with 11 bases in between. The CDR3 covers 14 residues. The CDR3 loop is CASSISDGAYEQYF. Written as DNA, the CDR3 is TGTGCCAGTAGTATCAGTGACGGGGCCTACGAGCAGTACTTC.

The rearrangement joins TRBV7-9 to TRBJ2-1, with 9 bases aligning to TRBD1. After removal of 5 bases from V and 1 base from J, the junction contained 3 bases not matched to a gene. The CDR3 sequence is 15 residues long. Germline-derived CDR1 and CDR2 are SEHNR and FQNEAQ (reference sequence). Here the CDR3 DNA reads TGTGCCAGCAGCGCCGGGACAGGGTCCTACAATGAGCAGTTCTTC. This sequence encodes CASSAGTGSYNEQFF.

CDR3 amino acids: CASSSGTVPWDGYTF. CDR3 bases: TGTGCCAGCAGCTCGGGGACAGTCCCATGGGATGGCTACACCTTC. The chain uses TRBV7-6 and TRBJ1-2; TRBD1 aligns across 7 bases. J gave up 6 bases and V 4 bases, and 11 bases lay outside the gene matches. Germline CDR1 is SGHVS and CDR2 is FNYEAQ. The length of the CDR3 is 15 residues.

This chain connects TRBV6-1 to TRBJ2-1, with D perhaps matching TRBD1 (6 bases). Trimming removed 7 bases at V and 8 bases at J, with 21 bases between. The CDR3 loop spans 15 amino acids. Germline CDR1 is MNHNS and CDR2 is SASEGT. The CDR3 sequence is CASTRYEQGMDEQFF. The CDR3 bases are TGTGCCAGCACTCGATATGAACAGGGAATGGATGAGCAGTTCTTC.

The gene calls are TRBV19 and TRBJ2-5; 7 bases match TRBD1. After removal of 6 bases from V and 2 bases from J, the junction contained 15 bases not matched to a gene. CDR3 length: 17 amino acids. Germline loops: CDR1 LNHDA, CDR2 SQIVND (reference sequence). The CDR3 sequence is CASRETVGTAIQETQYF. The DNA of the CDR3 is TGTGCCAGTAGGGAGACCGTTGGGACAGCCATACAAGAGACCCAGTACTTC.

The chain is built from TRBV5-6 and TRBJ1-2; possible D gene TRBD1, 6 bases. V lost 2 bases and J 5 bases, leaving 13 bases between the germline ends. The germline CDR1 and CDR2 sequences are SGHDT and YYEEEE. This CDR3 comprises 14 residues. The CDR3 DNA reads TGTGCCAGCAGCTTAGGGGGACCCCCTTATGGCTACACCTTC. Its translation: CASSLGGPPYGYTF.

V is TRBV30 and J is TRBJ2-7, with a tentative D call TRBD1 (6 bases). Per germline, CDR1 GTSNPN and CDR2 SVGIG (reference sequence). V lost 6 bases and J lost 2, with 11 bases in between. The CDR3 has 12 residues. This chain's CDR3 is CACTGTTYEQYF. In nucleotides, the CDR3 is TGTGCCTGCACCGGGACAACCTACGAGCAGTACTTC.

This rearrangement joins TRBV2 to TRBJ2-7; D gene unclear. The CDR3 contains 15 residues. Between the trimmed V and J ends, which lost 2 bases and 0 bases, there was a span of 11 bases. CDR1 is SNHLY and CDR2 is FYNNEI in the germline V gene. The CDR3 sequence is CASSEHPRSSYEQYF. The CDR3 DNA sequence: TGTGCCAGCAGTGAACATCCCAGATCCTCCTACGAGCAGTACTTC.

This rearrangement joins TRBV7-3 to TRBJ2-7, with 7 bases lining up with TRBD2. J gave up 2 bases and V 3 bases, and 4 bases lay outside the gene matches. The germline gives CDR1 SGHTA, CDR2 FQGTGA. The CDR3 has 14 amino acids. In DNA form, the CDR3 reads TGTGCCAGCAGCTTGTGGACTAGGCCCTACGAGCAGTACTTC. Amino acids: CASSLWTRPYEQYF.

V and J are TRBV5-4 and TRBJ2-3, with a weak D call TRBD2 (6 bases). This CDR3 is built from 18 residues. Trimming removed 0 bases from V and 0 bases from J, with 17 bases in between. From germline, CDR1 is SGHNT and CDR2 YYREEE (reference sequence). CDR3 residues: CASSLVWTGDSSTDTQYF. CDR3 nucleotides: TGTGCCAGCAGCTTGGTCTGGACGGGGGACTCTAGCACAGATACGCAGTATTTT.

V usage is TRBV6-5 and J usage is TRBJ1-2; 8 nucleotides agree with TRBD1. The V segment lost 6 bases and the J segment 7 bases; nucleotides outside the gene matches: 7. In germline, CDR1 is MNHEY, CDR2 SVGAGI. This CDR3 region has 13 residues. CDR3 in DNA: TGTGCCAGCAGACGCCAGGGGGCAGTTGGCTACACCTTC. Its translation: CASRRQGAVGYTF.

The chain employs TRBV9 and TRBJ1-3; D call uncertain. V dropped 0 bases and J dropped 0 bases, with 7 bases sitting between them. The CDR3 has 15 amino acids. CDR1 is SGDLS, CDR2 YYNGEE, per germline. The CDR3 protein is CASSVGSSSGNTIYF. The CDR3 DNA sequence: TGTGCCAGCAGCGTAGGATCGAGCTCTGGAAACACCATATATTTT.

The gene calls are TRBV30 and TRBJ1-5; tentatively, D is TRBD1 (6 bases). The V and J ends lost 0 bases and 5 bases respectively, with 11 bases between them. The CDR3 has 14 residues. Germline V gives CDR1 GTSNPN, CDR2 SVGIG (reference sequence). CDR3 coding DNA: TGTGCCTGGAGTGTATGGGGGGGGCATCAGCCCCAGCATTTT. Translation: CAWSVWGGHQPQHF.

This clone has only one observation. The V gene is TRBV30, the J gene TRBJ1-1; TRBD1 aligns across 7 bases. Losses at the gene ends were 8 bases for V and 0 bases for J; bases not matched to a gene: 12. Germline V gives CDR1 GTSNPN, CDR2 SVGIG (reference sequence). The CDR3 consists of 15 residues. The CDR3 DNA reads TGTGCCGCGGACAGGCCAAGCTACATGAACACTGAAGCTTTCTTT. It specifies CAADRPSYMNTEAFF.

The genes are TRBV27 and TRBJ1-4; no definite D call. Per the germline V gene, CDR1 is MNHEY and CDR2 is SMNVEV (reference sequence). V lost 2 bases and J lost 0, with 10 bases in between. This CDR3 comprises 16 residues. DNA for the CDR3: TGTGCCAGCAGTTTAGAGGGAACTGCAACTAATGAAAAACTGTTTTTT. Amino acids: CASSLEGTATNEKLFF.

The chain employs TRBV6-6 and TRBJ1-5, with D hard to call. Trimming cost V 1 base and J 3 bases, with 13 bases left between them. CDR1 MNHNY and CDR2 SVGAGI come from the germline V gene (reference sequence). The CDR3 runs to 16 residues. This CDR3 is CASSYFLLKDNQPQHF. CDR3 in DNA: TGTGCCAGCAGTTACTTCCTATTAAAAGACAATCAGCCCCAGCATTTT.

V and J are TRBV30 and TRBJ2-3, with 11 nucleotides matching TRBD2. V was clipped by 4 bases and J by 0 bases; unmatched bases: 6. The CDR3 runs to 16 residues. CDR1 and CDR2 (germline): GTSNPN, SVGIG (reference sequence). CDR3 region: CAWTVAGGRSTDTQYF. For the CDR3, the DNA is TGTGCCTGGACAGTAGCGGGAGGGCGCAGCACAGATACGCAGTATTTT.

J is TRBJ1-2 and V is TRBV19; D is undetermined. The germline gives CDR1 LNHDA, CDR2 SQIVND (reference sequence). With 4 bases removed from V and 8 bases from J, the gap between germline ends came to 17 bases. This CDR3 has 14 amino acids. CDR3 coding DNA: TGTGCCAGTAGTACGAGGGCCCCGGGTAGAGGCTACACCTTC. Translating it yields CASSTRAPGRGYTF. The variable domain in full, completed from reference TRBV19 and TRBJ1-2, reads DGGITQSPKYLFRKEGQNVTLSCEQNLNHDAMYWYRQDPGQGLRLIYYSQIVNDFQKGDIAEGYSVSREKKESFPLTVTSAQKNPTAFYLCASSTRAPGRGYTFGSGTRLTVV.